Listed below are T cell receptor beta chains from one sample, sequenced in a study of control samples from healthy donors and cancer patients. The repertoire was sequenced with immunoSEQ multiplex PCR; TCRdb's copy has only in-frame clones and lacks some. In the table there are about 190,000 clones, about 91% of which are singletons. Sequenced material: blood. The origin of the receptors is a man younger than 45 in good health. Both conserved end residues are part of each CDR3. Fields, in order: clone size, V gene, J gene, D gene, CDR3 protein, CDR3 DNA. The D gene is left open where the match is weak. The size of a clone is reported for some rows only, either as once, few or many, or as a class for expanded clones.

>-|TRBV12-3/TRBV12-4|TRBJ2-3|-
CASYVGDTQYF
TGTGCCAGCTACGTTGGGGATACGCAGTATTTT
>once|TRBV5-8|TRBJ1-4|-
CASSPWSGEGNEKLFF
TGTGCCAGCAGCCCGTGGTCAGGGGAGGGTAATGAAAAACTGTTTTTT
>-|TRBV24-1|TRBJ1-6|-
CATSDLGCQGNSPLHF
TGTGCCACCAGTGATTTAGGGTGTCAGGGGAATTCACCCCTCCACTTT
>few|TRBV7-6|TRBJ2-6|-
CASSLQANLIRSGANVLTF
TGTGCCAGCAGCTTACAGGCAAACCTTATTCGCTCTGGGGCCAACGTCCTGACTTTC
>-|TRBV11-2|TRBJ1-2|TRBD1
CASSSRGLNYGYTF
TGTGCCAGCAGCTCTAGGGGGCTTAACTATGGCTACACCTTC
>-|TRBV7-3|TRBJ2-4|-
CASSLRRAAKNIQYF
TGTGCCAGCAGCTTAAGGCGTGCGGCCAAAAACATTCAGTACTTC
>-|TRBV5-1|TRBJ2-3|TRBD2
CASSPPLGRGGLDTQYF
TGCGCCAGCAGCCCACCCCTCGGGCGGGGGGGCCTGGATACGCAGTATTTT
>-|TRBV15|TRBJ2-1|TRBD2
CATGAGGASSYNEQFF
TGTGCCACCGGAGCGGGGGGGGCGAGCTCCTACAATGAGCAGTTCTTC
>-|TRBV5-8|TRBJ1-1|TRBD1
CASSWRGQGRPPVAFF
TGTGCCAGCAGCTGGCGGGGACAGGGGAGGCCCCCGGTAGCTTTCTTT
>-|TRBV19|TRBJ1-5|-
CASRREGSNQPQHF
TGTGCCAGTAGAAGAGAAGGTAGCAATCAGCCCCAGCATTTT
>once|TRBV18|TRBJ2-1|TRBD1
CASSPPGQGRNEQFF
TGTGCCAGCTCACCCCCGGGACAGGGAAGGAATGAGCAGTTCTTC
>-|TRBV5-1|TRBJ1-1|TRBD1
CASSTDGQDPNTEAFF
TGCGCCAGCAGCACCGATGGACAGGACCCGAACACTGAAGCTTTCTTT
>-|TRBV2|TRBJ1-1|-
CASSEWGAGAVAEAFF
TGTGCCAGCAGTGAATGGGGGGCAGGGGCGGTCGCTGAAGCTTTCTTT
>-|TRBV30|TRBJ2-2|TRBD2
CARGGAGTGELFF
TGTGCCCGCGGGGGGGCGGGCACCGGGGAGCTGTTTTTT
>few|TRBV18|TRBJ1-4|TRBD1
CASSPQRQGPNEKLFF
TGTGCCAGCTCACCACAGCGACAGGGCCCTAATGAAAAACTGTTTTTT
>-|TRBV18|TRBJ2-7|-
CASSPPDPTEQYF
TGTGCCAGCTCACCCCCCGATCCGACCGAGCAGTACTTC
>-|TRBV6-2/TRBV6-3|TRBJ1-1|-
CASSYPRDLTEAFF
TGTGCCAGCAGTTATCCCAGGGACCTCACTGAAGCTTTCTTT
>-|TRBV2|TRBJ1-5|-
CASRVGQGDQPQHF
TGTGCCAGCAGGGTGGGGCAGGGAGATCAGCCCCAGCATTTT
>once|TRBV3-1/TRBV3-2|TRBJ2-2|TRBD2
CASSQRASGVTGELFF
TGTGCCAGCAGCCAAAGGGCTAGCGGGGTAACCGGGGAGCTGTTTTTT
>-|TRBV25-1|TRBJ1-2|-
CASSDSTLTGIQGYTF
TGTGCCAGCAGTGACTCGACCCTTACAGGGATCCAAGGCTACACCTTC
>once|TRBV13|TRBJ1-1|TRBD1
CASSPEGQRNTEAFF
TGTGCCAGCAGCCCGGAGGGACAGCGAAACACTGAAGCTTTCTTT
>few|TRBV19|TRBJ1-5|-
CASSMGQGRQPQHF
TGTGCCAGTAGTATGGGTCAGGGTAGGCAGCCCCAGCATTTT
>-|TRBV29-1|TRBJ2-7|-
CSAFRPPYEQYF
TGCAGCGCCTTCCGACCCCCTTACGAGCAGTACTTC
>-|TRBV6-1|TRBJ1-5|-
CASSEVLYSNQPQHF
TGTGCCAGCAGTGAAGTGCTTTATAGCAATCAGCCCCAGCATTTT
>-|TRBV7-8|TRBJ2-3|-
CASSLEGIDTQYF
TGTGCCAGCAGCTTAGAGGGTATAGATACGCAGTATTTT
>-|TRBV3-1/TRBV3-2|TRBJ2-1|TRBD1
CASSLRGTGRTEQFF
TGTGCCAGCAGCCTAAGGGGGACAGGTCGGACTGAGCAGTTCTTC
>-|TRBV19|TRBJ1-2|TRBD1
CASRRTQGSIYGYTF
TGTGCCAGTAGGCGGACACAGGGGTCGATCTATGGCTACACCTTC
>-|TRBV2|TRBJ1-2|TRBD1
CASSESQGDYGYTF
TGTGCCAGCAGTGAAAGTCAGGGGGACTATGGCTACACCTTC
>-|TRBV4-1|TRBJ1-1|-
CASSQRSWEEAFF
TGCGCCAGCAGCCAAAGATCCTGGGAAGAAGCTTTCTTT
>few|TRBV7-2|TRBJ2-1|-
CASSSRGQRASSYNEQFF
TGTGCCAGCAGCTCCAGAGGGCAGCGGGCGAGCTCCTACAATGAGCAGTTCTTC
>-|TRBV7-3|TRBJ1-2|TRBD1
CASSPVPGQGPGNYGYTF
TGTGCCAGCAGCCCGGTCCCGGGACAGGGCCCGGGTAACTATGGCTACACCTTC
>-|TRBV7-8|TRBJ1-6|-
CASSLAGRAGHNSPLHF
TGTGCCAGCAGCTTAGCCGGCAGGGCTGGACATAATTCACCCCTCCACTTT
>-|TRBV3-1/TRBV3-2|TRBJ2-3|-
CASSQGDTQYF
TGTGCCAGCAGCCAAGGAGATACGCAGTATTTT
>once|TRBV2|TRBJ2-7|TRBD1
CASVAGQGAYEQYF
TGTGCCAGCGTGGCCGGGCAGGGGGCCTACGAGCAGTACTTC
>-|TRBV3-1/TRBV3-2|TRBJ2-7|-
CASSQGVISEQYF
TGTGCCAGCAGCCAAGGGGTTATAAGCGAGCAGTACTTC
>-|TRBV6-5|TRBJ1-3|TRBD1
CASSTTGGLEYTIYF
TGTGCCAGCAGTACGACAGGGGGATTGGAATACACCATATATTTT
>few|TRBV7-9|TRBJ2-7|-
CASSSNRDTVTYEQYF
TGTGCCAGCAGCTCAAACCGGGACACCGTTACCTACGAGCAGTACTTC
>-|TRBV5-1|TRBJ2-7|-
CASNERGSSYEQYF
TGCGCCAGCAACGAGAGGGGGAGCTCCTACGAGCAGTACTTC
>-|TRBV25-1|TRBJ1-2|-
CASSELGVYGYTF
TGTGCCAGCAGTGAATTAGGAGTCTATGGCTACACCTTC
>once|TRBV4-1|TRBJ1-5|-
CASSQVAPPNQPQHF
TGCGCCAGCAGCCAAGTAGCTCCGCCTAATCAGCCCCAGCATTTT
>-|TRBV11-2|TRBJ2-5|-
CASKLTRALQETQYF
TGTGCCAGCAAGCTAACAAGGGCCCTCCAAGAGACCCAGTACTTC
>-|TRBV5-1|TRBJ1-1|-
CASSSGSNTEAFF
TGCGCCAGCAGCTCAGGATCCAACACTGAAGCTTTCTTT
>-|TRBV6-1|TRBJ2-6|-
CASSEASSGANVLTF
TGTGCCAGCAGTGAAGCAAGCTCTGGGGCCAACGTCCTGACTTTC
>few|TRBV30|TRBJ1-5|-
CAWSLGQNNQPQHF
TGTGCCTGGAGTCTCGGACAGAACAATCAGCCCCAGCATTTT
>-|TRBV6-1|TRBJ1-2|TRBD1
CASSEGTGRNYGYTF
TGTGCCAGCAGTGAGGGGACAGGGAGGAACTATGGCTACACCTTC
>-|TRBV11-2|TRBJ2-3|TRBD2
CASNGGGPRDTQYF
TGTGCCAGCAACGGGGGGGGGCCGCGAGATACGCAGTATTTT
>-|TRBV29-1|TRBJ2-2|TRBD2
CSGGRGRDTGELFF
TGCAGCGGTGGACGGGGGAGGGACACCGGGGAGCTGTTTTTT
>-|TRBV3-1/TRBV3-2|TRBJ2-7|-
CASSQEGTRTEYF
TGTGCCAGCAGCCAAGAAGGCACTAGGACAGAGTACTTC
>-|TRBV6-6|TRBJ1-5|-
CASSYWGRGQPQHF
TGTGCCAGCAGTTACTGGGGGCGCGGACAGCCCCAGCATTTT